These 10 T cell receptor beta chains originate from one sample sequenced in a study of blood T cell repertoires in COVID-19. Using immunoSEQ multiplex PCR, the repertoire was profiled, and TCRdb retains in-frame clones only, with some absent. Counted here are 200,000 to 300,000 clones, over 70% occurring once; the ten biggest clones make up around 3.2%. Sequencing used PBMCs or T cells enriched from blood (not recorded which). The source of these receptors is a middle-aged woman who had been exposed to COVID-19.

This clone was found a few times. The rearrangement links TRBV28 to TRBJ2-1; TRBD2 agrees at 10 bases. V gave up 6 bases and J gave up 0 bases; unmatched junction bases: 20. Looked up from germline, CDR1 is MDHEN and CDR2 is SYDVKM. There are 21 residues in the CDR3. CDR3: CASSTVDIGVAGGSSYNEQFF. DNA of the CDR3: TGTGCCAGCAGCACTGTCGACATCGGAGTAGCGGGGGGAAGCTCCTACAATGAGCAGTTCTTC.

The CDR3 DNA reads as TGTGCCAGTAGTATTCTTGGACAGGGATTAAACATTCAGTACTTC. Its protein product is CASSILGQGLNIQYF. This chain connects TRBV19 to TRBJ2-4, with 8 bases aligning to TRBD1. J gave up 6 bases and V 3 bases, and 7 bases lay outside the gene matches. Germline CDR1 is LNHDA and CDR2 is SQIVND (reference sequence). The CDR3 spans 15 residues.

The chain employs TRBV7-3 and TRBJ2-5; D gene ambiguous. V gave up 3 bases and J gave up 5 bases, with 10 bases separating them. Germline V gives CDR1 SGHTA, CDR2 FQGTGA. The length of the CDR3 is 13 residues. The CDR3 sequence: CASSFTPEETQYF. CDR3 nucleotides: TGTGCCAGCAGCTTCACCCCGGAGGAGACCCAGTACTTC.

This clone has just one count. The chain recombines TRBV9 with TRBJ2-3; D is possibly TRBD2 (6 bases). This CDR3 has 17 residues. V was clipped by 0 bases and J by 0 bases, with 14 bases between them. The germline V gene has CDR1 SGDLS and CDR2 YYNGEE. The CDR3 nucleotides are TGTGCCAGCAGCGTAGCTTGGGAGGACCTGAGCACAGATACGCAGTATTTT. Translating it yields CASSVAWEDLSTDTQYF.

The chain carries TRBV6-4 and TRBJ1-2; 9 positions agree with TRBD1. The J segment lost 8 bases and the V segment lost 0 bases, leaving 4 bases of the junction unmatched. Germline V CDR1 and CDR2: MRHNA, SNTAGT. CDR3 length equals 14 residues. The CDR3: CASSDSGTGQGYTF. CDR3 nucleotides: TGTGCCAGCAGTGACTCCGGGACAGGGCAGGGCTACACCTTC.

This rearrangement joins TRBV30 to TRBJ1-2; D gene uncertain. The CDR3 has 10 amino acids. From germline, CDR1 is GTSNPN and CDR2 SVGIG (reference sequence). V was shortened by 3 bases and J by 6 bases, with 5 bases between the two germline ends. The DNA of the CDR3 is TGTGCCTGGAGGACTAATGGCTACACCTTC. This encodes CAWRTNGYTF.

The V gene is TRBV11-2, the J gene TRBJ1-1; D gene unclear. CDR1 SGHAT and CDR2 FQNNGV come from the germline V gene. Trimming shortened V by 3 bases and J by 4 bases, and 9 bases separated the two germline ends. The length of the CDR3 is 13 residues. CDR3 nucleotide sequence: TGTGCCAGCAGCTTTATTCGGGGCACTGAAGCTTTCTTT. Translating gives CASSFIRGTEAFF.

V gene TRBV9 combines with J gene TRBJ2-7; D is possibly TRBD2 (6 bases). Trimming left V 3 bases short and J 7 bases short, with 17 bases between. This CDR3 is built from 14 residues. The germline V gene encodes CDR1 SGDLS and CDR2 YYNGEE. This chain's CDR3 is CASSALTGTAEQYF. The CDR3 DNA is TGTGCCAGCAGCGCTCTCACCGGGACTGCTGAGCAGTACTTC.

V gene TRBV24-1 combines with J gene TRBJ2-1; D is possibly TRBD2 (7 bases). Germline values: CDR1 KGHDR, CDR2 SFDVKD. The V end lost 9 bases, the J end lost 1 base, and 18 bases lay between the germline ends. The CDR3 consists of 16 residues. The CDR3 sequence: CATGGGEGGSYNEQFF. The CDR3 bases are TGTGCCACCGGGGGGGGCGAAGGGGGATCCTACAATGAGCAGTTCTTC.

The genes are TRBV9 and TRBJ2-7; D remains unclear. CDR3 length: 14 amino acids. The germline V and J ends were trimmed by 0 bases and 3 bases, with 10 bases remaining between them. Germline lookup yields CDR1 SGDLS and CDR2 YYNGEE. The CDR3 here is CASSVGQASYEQYF. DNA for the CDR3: TGTGCCAGCAGCGTAGGGCAGGCAAGCTACGAGCAGTACTTC.